This T cell receptor (beta chain) appears in the sequencing data of a study of early T cells in non-severe SARS-CoV-2 infection. About the study: Sequencing was performed on bulk RNA from unsorted whole blood, leaving chains unpaired. General study points: A preference for anti-spike CD8 responses marked VDJdb matching, which missed private and CD4 specificities.

Individual cDNA molecules received unique molecular identifiers during library preparation. TCRdb re-called the 5' RACE reads through MiXCR, storing one row per CDR3 protein. The sample holds approximately 31,000 distinct CDR3 sequences, roughly 5.7% seen once. Trimming took off 4 bases at V and 1 base at J, with 7 bases between the two ends. The CDR3 contains 14 residues. Germline-derived CDR1 and CDR2 are MDHEN and SYDVKM. With regard to this clonotype: Its antigen is unidentified.

The sequenced sample consisted of whole blood. The chain combines TRBV28 with TRBJ2-2; D gene ambiguous. This receptor was obtained from an adult who was a healthcare worker with PCR-confirmed SARS-CoV-2 infection or an uninfected control (not recorded which). CDR3 DNA: TGTGCCAGCAGTTCATGGGTGAACACCGGGGAGCTGTTTTTT. It translates to CASSSWVNTGELFF.